This is a list of T cell receptor beta chains from one sample in a study of blood T cell repertoires in COVID-19. Libraries were prepared by immunoSEQ multiplex PCR; TCRdb keeps only in-frame clonotypes and omits some of them. The sample holds 85,000 to 120,000 clones; around 80% are singletons and the top ten take roughly 10%. Sequences were obtained from peripheral blood. The receptors shown here come from a man in his sixties with active or convalescent COVID-19. Both conserved end residues are part of each CDR3. A D gene is named only where the DNA matches it firmly. Some rows have no size entry. The others give once, few or many, or a class for an expanded clone.

>TRBJ2-6|.|TRBV6-5|.
TGTGCCAGCAGTCCAGGAGGAGTTGGGGCCAACGTCCTGACTTTC
CASSPGGVGANVLTF
>TRBJ2-7|TRBD1|TRBV3-1/TRBV3-2|.
TGTGCCAGCAGCCAATCCCAGGGGGCTTACGAGCAGTACTTC
CASSQSQGAYEQYF
>TRBJ2-5|.|TRBV5-1|.
TGCGCCAGCAGCTCGGACACCACTCCGTACCAAGAGACCCAGTACTTC
CASSSDTTPYQETQYF
>TRBJ2-1|TRBD2|TRBV6-5|few
TGTGCCAGCAGTTACTCGGGCGGGAGGGGGTATGAGCAGTTCTTC
CASSYSGGRGYEQFF
>TRBJ2-4|.|TRBV5-1|.
TGCGCCAGCAGCTTGGGGACAGTGGAAAACATTCAGTACTTC
CASSLGTVENIQYF
>TRBJ2-7|.|TRBV19|.
TGTGCCAGTGGGGGGAGTATCAACGAGCAGTACTTC
CASGGSINEQYF
>TRBJ2-3|TRBD1|TRBV5-1|few
TGCGCCAGCAGCTTGGGACAGGGGGCTTGGATCTCAGATACGCAGTATTTT
CASSLGQGAWISDTQYF
>TRBJ1-3|TRBD1|TRBV5-4|.
TGTGCCAGCAGCTTACAGGGGGTTAGAAACACCATATATTTT
CASSLQGVRNTIYF
>TRBJ2-7|TRBD1|TRBV11-2|.
TGTGCCAGCAGCTTGGACAGGGGCGAGCAGTACTTC
CASSLDRGEQYF
>TRBJ2-3|TRBD2|TRBV13|.
TGTGCCAGCAGCCCCAGCGGGAGGGGAACAGATACGCAGTATTTT
CASSPSGRGTDTQYF